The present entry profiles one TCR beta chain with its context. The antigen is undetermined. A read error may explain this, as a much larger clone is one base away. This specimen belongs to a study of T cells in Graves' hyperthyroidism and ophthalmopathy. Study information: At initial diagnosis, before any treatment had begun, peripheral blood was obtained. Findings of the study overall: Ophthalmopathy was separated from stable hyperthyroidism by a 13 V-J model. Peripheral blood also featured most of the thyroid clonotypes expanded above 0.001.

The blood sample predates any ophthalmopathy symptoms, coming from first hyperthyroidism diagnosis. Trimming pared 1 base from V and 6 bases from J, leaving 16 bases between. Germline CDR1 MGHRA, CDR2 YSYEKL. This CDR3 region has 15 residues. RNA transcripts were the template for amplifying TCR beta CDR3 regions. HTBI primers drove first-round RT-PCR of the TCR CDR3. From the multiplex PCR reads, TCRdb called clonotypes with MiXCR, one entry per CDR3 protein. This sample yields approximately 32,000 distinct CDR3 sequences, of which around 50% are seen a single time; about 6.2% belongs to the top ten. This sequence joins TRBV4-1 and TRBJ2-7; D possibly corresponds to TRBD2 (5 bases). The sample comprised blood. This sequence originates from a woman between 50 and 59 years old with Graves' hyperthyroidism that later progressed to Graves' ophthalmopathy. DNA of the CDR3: TGCGCCAGCAGCCAAGCCGGGAACCGTTTTTTCGAGCAGTACTTC. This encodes CASSQAGNRFFEQYF.